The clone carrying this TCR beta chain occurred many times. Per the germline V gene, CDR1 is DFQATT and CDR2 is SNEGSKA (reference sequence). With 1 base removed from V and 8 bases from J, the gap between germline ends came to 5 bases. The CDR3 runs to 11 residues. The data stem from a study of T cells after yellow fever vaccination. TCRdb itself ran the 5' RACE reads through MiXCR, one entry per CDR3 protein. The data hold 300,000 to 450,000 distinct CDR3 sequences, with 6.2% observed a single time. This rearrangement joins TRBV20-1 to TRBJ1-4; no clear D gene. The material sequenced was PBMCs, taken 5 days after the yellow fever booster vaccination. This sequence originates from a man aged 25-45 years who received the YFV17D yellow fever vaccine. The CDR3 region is CSARGGEKLFF. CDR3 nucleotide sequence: TGCAGTGCTAGAGGTGGAGAAAAACTGTTTTTT.